One T cell receptor (beta chain) is described in this entry. Together with a sample-barcoded 5' primer, a J-beta primer mix was included in a second PCR lasting about 7 to 12 cycles. Each cDNA molecule carried a tag from a template-switch adaptor that contained 12 random nucleotides. TCRdb reanalysed the 5' RACE reads using MiXCR and keeps one entry per CDR3 protein. Among about 1.8 million distinct CDR3 sequences listed, just under 50% were seen once. The data were taken from a study of blood T cells in healthy people across ages. The germline V gene has CDR1 LNHNV and CDR2 YYDKDF (reference sequence). The CDR3 has 13 residues. Deletions cut 3 bases from V and 7 bases from J, with 10 bases between.

The chain is built from TRBV15 and TRBJ2-1; D gene uncertain. Sequenced sample: blood. This TCR derives from a woman in her forties in good health. CDR3 protein: CATSSSLRNEQFF. The CDR3 region has the DNA TGTGCCACCAGCAGCTCATTGAGGAATGAGCAGTTCTTC.